The 12 T cell receptor beta chains presented below share a single source sample, sequenced in a study of T cell responses to AZD1222 COVID-19 vaccine. Profiled with immunoSEQ multiplex PCR; TCRdb holds only in-frame clones, not every one. The table records approximately 100,000 clones, more than 75% of them present only once. The sequencing here drew on peripheral blood, taken on day 0 of AZD1222 vaccination. The source of these receptors is an adult in good health.

V usage is TRBV4-3 and J usage is TRBJ1-1; D not certain. The CDR3 totals 13 residues. The germline CDR1 and CDR2 sequences are LGHNA and YSLEER. Trimming removed 0 bases from V and 5 bases from J, with 7 bases in between. As DNA, the CDR3 is TGCGCCAGCAGCCAAGAAAGGGAAACTGAAGCTTTCTTT. Its protein is CASSQERETEAFF.

The genes are TRBV13 and TRBJ1-6; D ambiguous. Germline CDR1 and CDR2: PRHDT and FYEKMQ (reference sequence). This CDR3 is 14 amino acids long. V lost 0 bases and J 10 bases, leaving 10 bases between the germline ends. DNA of the CDR3: TGTGCCAGCAGCTTAGGTTCGGGTCGATCACCCCTCCACTTT. Its translation is CASSLGSGRSPLHF.

V and J are TRBV7-2 and TRBJ1-3, with D tentatively TRBD1 (5 bases). The CDR3 contains 15 residues. Germline-derived CDR1 and CDR2 are SGHTA and FQGNSA. Trimming stripped 1 base from V and 4 bases from J, with 11 bases between. The CDR3 sequence: CASSLGGGAGNTIYF. In DNA, the CDR3 is TGTGCCAGCAGCTTAGGGGGAGGGGCGGGAAACACCATATATTTT.

The sample holds one count of this clone. The CDR3 reads CASSEFAGTNEKLFF. The CDR3 bases are TGTGCCAGCAGTGAATTTGCAGGGACTAATGAAAAACTGTTTTTT. This rearrangement joins TRBV6-1 to TRBJ1-4; tentative D call: TRBD1 (5 bases). Germline CDR1 is MNHNS and CDR2 is SASEGT. The length of the CDR3 is 15 residues. Between the trimmed V and J ends, which lost 2 bases and 2 bases, there was a span of 9 bases.

The V and J genes are TRBV6-5 and TRBJ1-1, with unresolved D. From germline, CDR1 is MNHEY and CDR2 SVGAGI. The CDR3 extends over 16 amino acids. V was cut by 2 bases and J by 1 base, with 14 bases left in between. CDR3 sequence: CASSYAGAEKNTEAFF. The CDR3 DNA is TGTGCCAGCAGTTACGCCGGAGCAGAAAAGAACACTGAAGCTTTCTTT.

This CDR3 reads CASSWQGNTEAFF. In DNA, the CDR3 is TGTGCCAGTAGCTGGCAGGGCAACACTGAAGCTTTCTTT. V usage is TRBV19 and J usage is TRBJ1-1, with a possible D match to TRBD1 (5 bases). The V end lost 6 bases, the J end lost 2 bases, and 10 bases lay between the germline ends. Germline V CDR1 and CDR2: LNHDA, SQIVND (reference sequence). There are 13 residues in the CDR3. Looking up the rest from reference TRBV19 and TRBJ1-1 gives the full variable domain: DGGITQSPKYLFRKEGQNVTLSCEQNLNHDAMYWYRQDPGQGLRLIYYSQIVNDFQKGDIAEGYSVSREKKESFPLTVTSAQKNPTAFYLCASSWQGNTEAFFGQGTRLTVV.

The chain uses TRBV5-7 and TRBJ1-5, with no clear D. Being an ORF, TRBV5-7 has a function that is uncertain. The CDR3 extends over 15 amino acids. V was clipped by 1 base and J by 0 bases, with 8 bases between them. The CDR3 is CASSLYPYSNQPQHF. In nucleotides, the CDR3 is TGTGCCAGCAGCTTGTATCCTTATAGCAATCAGCCCCAGCATTTT.

The genes are TRBV10-3 and TRBJ1-5; tentatively, D is TRBD1 (5 bases). The CDR3 spans 15 residues. The V end was cut by 0 bases, the J end by 2 bases, with 8 bases between. The germline V gene encodes CDR1 ENHRY and CDR2 SYGVKD. The CDR3 nucleotides are TGTGCCATCAGTGAGTCGAAAGGGGGCAATCAGCCCCAGCATTTT. It codes for CAISESKGGNQPQHF.

The genes are TRBV7-6 and TRBJ2-3; the match to TRBD1 covers 10 bases. Trimming cost V 5 bases and J 4 bases; bases outside gene matches: 6. This CDR3 region has 15 residues. CDR1 and CDR2 from the germline V gene are SGHVS and FNYEAQ. CDR3 residues: CASSPGGTGADTQYF. The CDR3 DNA reads TGTGCCAGCAGCCCAGGGGGGACAGGGGCAGATACGCAGTATTTT.

This clone has a handful of counts. V and J are TRBV4-2 and TRBJ2-7, with D tentatively TRBD2 (6 bases). Trimming left V 1 base short and J 0 bases short, with 13 bases between. The CDR3 is made up of 16 amino acids. In germline, CDR1 is LGHNA, CDR2 YNFKEQ. The CDR3 DNA sequence: TGTGCCAGCAGCCAAGCCGGAGGGCATAGCTCCTACGAGCAGTACTTC. Amino acid sequence: CASSQAGGHSSYEQYF.

V is TRBV5-1 and J is TRBJ2-4; D remains ambiguous. The length of the CDR3 is 15 residues. CDR1 and CDR2 (germline): SGHRS, YFSETQ. V lost 0 bases, J lost 2 bases, and 9 bases lay in between. The CDR3 loop is CASSLVTVSKNIQYF. CDR3 nucleotides: TGCGCCAGCAGCTTGGTAACAGTCTCCAAAAACATTCAGTACTTC.

The genes are TRBV10-2 and TRBJ1-2; D is unclear. The V and J ends lost 4 bases and 8 bases respectively, with 17 bases between them. CDR1 is WSHSY, CDR2 SAAADI, per germline. The CDR3 loop spans 14 amino acids. This CDR3 reads CASSVGVGLMGYTF. CDR3 DNA sequence: TGCGCCAGCAGTGTTGGGGTTGGCCTTATGGGCTACACCTTC.